This TCR beta chain was sequenced for a study of blood T cell repertoires in COVID-19. The CDR3 spans 16 residues. Germline assignment: CDR1 SGHTS and CDR2 YDEGEE. Trimming removed 0 bases from V and 14 bases from J, with 24 bases in between. Clones were read by immunoSEQ multiplex PCR, and TCRdb kept only the in-frame ones, dropping some. Among 200,000 to 250,000 clones listed, about 90% were seen once. The origin of this receptor is a man younger than 40 with acute or convalescent COVID-19. Sequenced sample: peripheral blood. The rearrangement uses TRBV5-8 and TRBJ2-1; D possibly corresponds to TRBD2 (5 bases). CDR3 sequence reads: CASSLGLGVANAREFF. The DNA for the CDR3 is TGTGCCAGCAGCTTGGGTCTCGGGGTAGCTAATGCGAGGGAGTTCTTC.